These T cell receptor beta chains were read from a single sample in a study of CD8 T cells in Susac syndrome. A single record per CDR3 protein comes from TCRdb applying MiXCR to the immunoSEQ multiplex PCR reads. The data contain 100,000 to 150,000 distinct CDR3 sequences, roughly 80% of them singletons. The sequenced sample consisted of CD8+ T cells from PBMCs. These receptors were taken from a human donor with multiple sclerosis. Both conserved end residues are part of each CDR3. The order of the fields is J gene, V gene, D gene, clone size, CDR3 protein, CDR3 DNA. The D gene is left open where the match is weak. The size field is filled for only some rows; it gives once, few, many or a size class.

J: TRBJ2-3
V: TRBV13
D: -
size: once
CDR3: CASSFRVSTDTQYF
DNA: TGTGCCAGCAGCTTCAGGGTCAGCACAGATACGCAGTATTTT

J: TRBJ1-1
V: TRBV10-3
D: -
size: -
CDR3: CAISEPSDQGAAFF
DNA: TGTGCCATCAGTGAGCCGTCCGATCAGGGAGCAGCTTTCTTT

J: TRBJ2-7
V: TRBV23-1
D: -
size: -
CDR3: CASRFRVHEQYF
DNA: TGCGCCAGCAGGTTTCGGGTCCACGAGCAGTACTTC

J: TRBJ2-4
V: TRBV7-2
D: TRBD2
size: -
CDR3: CASSHRGGMNKNIQHF
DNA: TGTGCCAGCAGTCATCGGGGGGGTATGAACAAAAACATTCAGCACTTC

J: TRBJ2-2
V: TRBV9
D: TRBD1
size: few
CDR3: CASSVMTGVTGELFF
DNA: TGTGCCAGCAGCGTAATGACAGGGGTAACCGGGGAGCTGTTTTTT

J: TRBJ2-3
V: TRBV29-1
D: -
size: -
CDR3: CSVEFSAASTDTQYF
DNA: TGCAGCGTTGAATTCTCAGCGGCCAGCACAGATACGCAGTATTTT

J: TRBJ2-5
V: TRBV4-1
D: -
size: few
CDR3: CASSQGQSKETQYF
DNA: TGCGCCAGCAGCCAAGGACAGTCCAAAGAGACCCAGTACTTC

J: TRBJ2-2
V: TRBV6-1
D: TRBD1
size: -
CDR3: CASRSPGGLDTGELFF
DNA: TGTGCCAGCAGGAGCCCAGGGGGCTTAGACACCGGGGAGCTGTTTTTT

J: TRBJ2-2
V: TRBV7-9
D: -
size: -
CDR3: CASSHINSNTGELFF
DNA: TGTGCCAGCAGCCACATCAACTCGAACACCGGGGAGCTGTTTTTT

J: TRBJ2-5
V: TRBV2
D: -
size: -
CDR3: CASTSSGETQYF
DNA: TGTGCCAGCACCTCGAGCGGTGAGACCCAGTACTTC

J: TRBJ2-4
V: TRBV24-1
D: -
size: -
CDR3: CATSPGDGLPIQYF
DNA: TGTGCCACCAGTCCCGGGGATGGGCTCCCCATTCAGTACTTC

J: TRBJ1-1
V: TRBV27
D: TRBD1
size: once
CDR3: CASSFQLQGDRTGTEAFF
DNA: TGTGCCAGCAGCTTCCAACTACAGGGGGACCGAACGGGCACTGAAGCTTTCTTT